The clone carrying this T cell receptor beta chain is a singleton in its sample. What it binds is unknown. The germline CDR1 and CDR2 sequences are SGHRS and YFSETQ. V shed 4 bases, J shed 6 bases, and the junction held 15 bases outside the gene matches. This CDR3 is built from 16 residues. At least 3 on the Clinical Activity Score was recorded for ophthalmopathy patients, who also had NOSPECS grade at least 4 and duration under 3 months. Lactation, pregnancy, other autoimmune disease or uncontrolled infection excluded patients. About 9.4 ml fresh peripheral blood yielded the PBMCs. TCR beta CDR3 regions were amplified from RNA. The HTBI set primed first-round TCR CDR3 RT-PCR. One entry per CDR3 protein, called by TCRdb with MiXCR from the multiplex PCR reads. The table shows about 640,000 distinct CDR3 sequences, with about a fifth occurring only once. The source of the sample is a study of T cells in Graves' hyperthyroidism and ophthalmopathy. Points from the study as a whole: In the blood, most expanded thyroid clonotypes above 0.001 appeared as well.

This receptor was identified in a man aged 30-40 years with Graves' ophthalmopathy. The rearrangement uses TRBV5-1 and TRBJ2-7; TRBD2 matches at 8 bases. The material sequenced was blood. The CDR3 is CASSTSIAGPPGEQYF. CDR3 coding DNA: TGCGCCAGCAGCACCTCAATAGCGGGACCCCCCGGCGAGCAGTACTTC.